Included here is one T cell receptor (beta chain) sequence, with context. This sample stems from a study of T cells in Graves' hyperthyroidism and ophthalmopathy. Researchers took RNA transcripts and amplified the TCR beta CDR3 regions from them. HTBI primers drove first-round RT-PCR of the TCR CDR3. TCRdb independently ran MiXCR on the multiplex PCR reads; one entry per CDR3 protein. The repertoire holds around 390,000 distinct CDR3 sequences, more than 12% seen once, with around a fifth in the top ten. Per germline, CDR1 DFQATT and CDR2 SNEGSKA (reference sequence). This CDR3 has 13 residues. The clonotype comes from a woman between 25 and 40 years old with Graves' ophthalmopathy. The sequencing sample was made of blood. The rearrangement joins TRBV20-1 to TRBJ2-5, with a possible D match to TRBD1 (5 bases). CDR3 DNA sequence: TGCAGGGCTGCAGGGTGCTTTGCAGAGACCCAGTACTTC. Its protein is CRAAGCFAETQYF.